Shown below are 14 T cell receptor beta chains from a single sample sequenced in a study of shared clonotypes between healthy human individuals. Generated by immunoSEQ multiplex PCR, the TCRdb table keeps only in-frame clones and is missing some. The sample has nearly 1,000,000 clones; less than 85% are singletons. The source material was memory CD4+ T cells sorted from blood. Regarding subset: CD45RA-negative fraction. All receptors derive from a man younger than 35 in good health.

The rearrangement links TRBV20-1 to TRBJ2-1; D might be TRBD2 (5 bases). Per the germline V gene, CDR1 is DFQATT and CDR2 is SNEGSKA (reference sequence). Deletions cut 6 bases from V and 8 bases from J, with 11 bases between. This CDR3 region has 11 residues. In DNA, the CDR3 is TGCAGTGCCCGGCAGGACTATGAGCAGTTCTTC. It codes for CSARQDYEQFF.

The rearrangement joins TRBV28 to TRBJ1-5; D is ambiguous. There are 14 residues in the CDR3. V lost 4 bases to trimming and J lost 0 bases, with 7 bases between them. Germline V gives CDR1 MDHEN, CDR2 SYDVKM. CDR3 protein: CASSYGNSNQPQHF. CDR3 bases: TGTGCCAGCAGTTACGGAAATAGCAATCAGCCCCAGCATTTT.

The chain joins TRBV30 to TRBJ1-4; 10 nucleotides agree with TRBD1. The CDR3 runs 14 residues. The germline V gene has CDR1 GTSNPN and CDR2 SVGIG (reference sequence). V was clipped by 4 bases and J by 7 bases; unmatched bases: 6. The CDR3 reads CAWTLGQGGEKLFF. The DNA of the CDR3 is TGTGCCTGGACCCTAGGACAGGGGGGTGAAAAACTGTTTTTT.

The chain recombines TRBV4-1 with TRBJ2-1; the D gene is possibly TRBD2 (5 bases). V lost 1 base and J 2 bases, leaving 12 bases between the germline ends. The CDR3 is made up of 16 amino acids. From germline, CDR1 is MGHRA and CDR2 YSYEKL. This CDR3 reads CASSQAPVGAYNEQFF. CDR3 nucleotide sequence: TGCGCCAGCAGCCAAGCCCCGGTCGGGGCCTACAATGAGCAGTTCTTC.

This clone was seen more than once but under ten times. The CDR3 region has the DNA TGTGCCAGTAGTATCAAGCTACTTGGTGAGCAGTTCTTC. Its translation: CASSIKLLGEQFF. This chain joins TRBV19 and TRBJ2-1; D is unresolved. V was cut by 3 bases and J by 9 bases, with 12 bases left in between. The germline CDR1 and CDR2 sequences are LNHDA and SQIVND (reference sequence). The CDR3 spans 13 residues.

To note about this clone: Other DNA sequences within the sample encode an identical CDR3. The V call is TRBV2, the J call TRBJ1-2, with 7 nucleotides matching TRBD1. Losses at the gene ends were 8 bases for V and 4 bases for J; bases not matched to a gene: 4. Germline V lookup: CDR1 SNHLY, CDR2 FYNNEI. This CDR3 comprises 12 residues. The CDR3, as DNA: TGTGCCAGCGACAGGGAGGGCTATGGCTACACCTTC. Translated: CASDREGYGYTF. The variable domain in full, completed from reference TRBV2 and TRBJ1-2, reads EPEVTQTPSHQVTQMGQEVILRCVPISNHLYFYWYRQILGQKVEFLVSFYNNEISEKSEIFDDQFSVERPDGSNFTLKIRSTKLEDSAMYFCASDREGYGYTFGSGTRLTVV.

Only one count was recorded for this clone. This chain links TRBV28 with TRBJ1-5; 10 nucleotides agree with TRBD1. CDR1 and CDR2 from the germline V gene are MDHEN and SYDVKM. V was clipped by 6 bases and J by 4 bases; unmatched bases: 6. The CDR3 covers 15 residues. In nucleotides, the CDR3 is TGTGCCAGCAGCTACCGGGACAGGGGAAATCAGCCCCAGCATTTT. Amino acid sequence: CASSYRDRGNQPQHF.

This clone was counted between two and nine times. The same CDR3 is also encoded by other DNA sequences in this sample. This chain links TRBV27 with TRBJ2-3, with a tentative D call TRBD1 (6 bases). Trimming removed 2 bases from V and 1 base from J, with 10 bases in between. Germline loops: CDR1 MNHEY, CDR2 SMNVEV (reference sequence). CDR3 length: 15 residues. CDR3: CASSLGAGGTDTQYF. CDR3 sequence (DNA): TGTGCCAGCAGTTTAGGGGCAGGGGGCACAGATACGCAGTATTTT.

J is TRBJ1-4 and V is TRBV7-6; TRBD1 matches 7 bases. The V gene end was trimmed by 5 bases and the J gene end by 3 bases; junction bases not matched to a gene: 6. The germline gives CDR1 SGHVS, CDR2 FNYEAQ. CDR3 length: 15 residues. The CDR3 bases are TGTGCCAGCAGCCTCGAGGGACAGCCTAATGAAAAACTGTTTTTT. Residues: CASSLEGQPNEKLFF. Looking up the rest from reference TRBV7-6 and TRBJ1-4 gives the full variable domain: GAGVSQSPRYKVTKRGQDVALRCDPISGHVSLYWYRQALGQGPEFLTYFNYEAQQDKSGLPNDRFSAERPEGSISTLTIQRTEQRDSAMYRCASSLEGQPNEKLFFGSGTQLSVL.

The genes are TRBV5-1 and TRBJ2-1, with 7 bases aligning to TRBD1. There are 17 residues in the CDR3. The V gene end was trimmed by 1 base and the J gene end by 2 bases; junction bases not matched to a gene: 9. Germline loops: CDR1 SGHRS, CDR2 YFSETQ. The CDR3 region has the DNA TGCGCCAGCAGCTTGTCACCCTCCGGGACAGCCTACAATGAGCAGTTCTTC. Protein sequence: CASSLSPSGTAYNEQFF.

The chain recombines TRBV5-4 with TRBJ2-7, with D possibly being TRBD1 (5 bases). The CDR3 covers 16 residues. Germline CDR1 is SGHNT and CDR2 is YYREEE (reference sequence). V shed 3 bases and J shed 3 bases, with 19 bases lying between them. In DNA form, the CDR3 reads TGTGCCAGCAGCTATACAGGAACGGTCAGGGACTACGAGCAGTACTTC. Protein sequence: CASSYTGTVRDYEQYF.

The chain links TRBV6-5 to TRBJ2-2; D remains ambiguous. The germline V and J ends were trimmed by 8 bases and 7 bases, with 8 bases remaining between them. This CDR3 is 11 amino acids long. Looked up from germline, CDR1 is MNHEY and CDR2 is SVGAGI. CDR3 sequence reads: CASVSFGELFF. In DNA, the CDR3 is TGTGCCAGCGTCAGCTTCGGGGAGCTGTTTTTT.

The CDR3 sequence: CASSAQDSSTQYF. For the CDR3, the DNA is TGTGCCAGCAGCGCACAGGACTCCTCTACGCAGTATTTT. The gene calls are TRBV11-2 and TRBJ2-3; tentatively, D is TRBD1 or TRBD2 (5 bases each). Germline loops: CDR1 SGHAT, CDR2 FQNNGV. V gave up 5 bases and J gave up 8 bases, with 14 bases separating them. CDR3 length: 13 residues.

On this clone: The sample has other DNA sequences that encode this CDR3 too. The genes are TRBV2 and TRBJ2-7, with D unresolved. Germline V lookup: CDR1 SNHLY, CDR2 FYNNEI. This CDR3 region has 12 residues. With 5 bases removed from V and 0 bases from J, the gap between germline ends came to 5 bases. For the CDR3, the DNA is TGTGCCAGCAGTAGAAGCTCCTACGAGCAGTACTTC. This encodes CASSRSSYEQYF.